The 22 T cell receptor beta chains given below trace back to one sample, sequenced in a study of blood T cells in healthy people across ages (dated by TCRdb to 2015 to 2017). Library preparation used 5' RACE. TCRdb lists the instrument as Illumina HiSeq 2500. A second PCR of roughly 7 to 12 cycles was performed with a sample-barcoded 5' primer and a J-beta primer mix. TCRdb redid the processing of the public reads, applying fastp at Q25 and MiXCR, and retained in-frame beta chains. Merged by CDR3 protein, the rows form single entries marked with the most common genes and DNA. Recorded for this sample are 1.5 million to 2 million distinct CDR3 sequences; over 25% of them occurred a single time. Roughly 8% of the sample is held by the ten biggest clonotypes. Sequenced input: blood. The receptors were sampled from a woman aged 25-40 years in good health.

The rearrangement uses TRBV12-3 or TRBV12-4 and TRBJ2-1, with 9 nucleotides matching TRBD1. Trimming cost V 8 bases and J 9 bases; bases outside gene matches: 2. The CDR3 sequence is 11 residues long. CDR3 coding DNA: TGTGCCAGCCAGGACAGGGGTGAGCAGTTCTTC. This sequence encodes CASQDRGEQFF.

Ten or more counts support this clonotype. The V call is TRBV4-1, the J call TRBJ2-1; 10 bases map to TRBD1. Germline V gene lookup returns CDR1 MGHRA and CDR2 YSYEKL. Germline trimming cut 4 bases from V and 5 bases from J; bases unmatched to any gene: 5. The CDR3 is made up of 15 amino acids. CDR3 region: CASSPPGQGNNEQFF. The CDR3 coding sequence is TGCGCCAGCAGCCCCCCGGGACAGGGGAACAATGAGCAGTTCTTC.

The V and J genes are TRBV14 and TRBJ2-3; 10 nucleotides align to TRBD2. This CDR3 spans 17 amino acids. V trimming: 2 bases; J trimming: 4 bases; junction bases outside the gene matches: 9. Germline V gene sequence: CDR1 SGHDN, CDR2 FVKESK. CDR3 in amino acids: CASSQPPGSGGADTQYF. The CDR3 DNA sequence: TGTGCCAGCAGCCAACCCCCTGGGAGCGGGGGGGCAGATACGCAGTATTTT. Using reference TRBV14 and TRBJ2-3 for the parts outside the CDR3, the full variable domain is EAGVTQFPSHSVIEKGQTVTLRCDPISGHDNLYWYRRVMGKEIKFLLHFVKESKQDESGMPNNRFLAERTGGTYSTLKVQPAELEDSGVYFCASSQPPGSGGADTQYFGPGTRLTVL.

This chain connects TRBV6-5 to TRBJ2-1; TRBD1 agrees at 8 bases. CDR3 length: 16 residues. The germline CDR1 and CDR2 sequences are MNHEY and SVGAGI. Trimming at V came to 0 bases and at J to 2 bases, leaving 3 bases not matched to a gene. The CDR3 loop reads CASSYSQGAAYNEQFF. In DNA, the CDR3 is TGTGCCAGCAGTTACTCCCAGGGGGCGGCCTACAATGAGCAGTTCTTC.

At least ten counts were recorded for this clonotype. The chain has TRBV4-3 and TRBJ2-1; D is undetermined. CDR1 and CDR2 (germline): LGHNA, YSLEER. The germline V and J ends were trimmed by 0 bases and 5 bases, with 14 bases remaining between them. This CDR3 is built from 16 residues. This chain's CDR3 is CASSQDRAVGDNEQFF. The CDR3 DNA reads as TGCGCCAGCAGCCAAGATCGGGCTGTTGGGGACAATGAGCAGTTCTTC.

Regarding this clonotype: It is likely a read error, because the conserved phenylalanine at the end of the CDR3 is missing. The V and J genes are TRBV12-3 or TRBV12-4 and TRBJ2-1; 9 nucleotides agree with TRBD2. J lost 5 bases, V lost 8 bases, and 4 bases had no gene match. The CDR3 is 13 amino acids. The CDR3 loop is CASEAGGNNEQFC. The CDR3 nucleotides read TGTGCCAGCGAGGCGGGAGGGAACAATGAGCAGTTCTGC.

The rearrangement uses TRBV2 and TRBJ1-2; D possibly corresponds to TRBD1 (6 bases). This CDR3 has 14 residues. The V end was cut by 2 bases, the J end by 8 bases, with 15 bases between. CDR1 and CDR2 (germline): SNHLY, FYNNEI. DNA of the CDR3: TGTGCCAGCAGTGAATGGGGACATCGGAGCGGCTACACCTTC. Translation: CASSEWGHRSGYTF.

The chain recombines TRBV20-1 with TRBJ2-5; D is ambiguous. Germline CDR1 DFQATT, CDR2 SNEGSKA (reference sequence). Trimming left V 5 bases short and J 3 bases short, with 10 bases between. The CDR3 sequence is 12 residues long. The CDR3 spells CSAGPEKETQYF. CDR3 DNA: TGCAGTGCTGGACCTGAAAAAGAGACCCAGTACTTC.

The J gene is TRBJ1-4, the V gene TRBV12-3 or TRBV12-4; maybe TRBD1 (5 bases). This CDR3 region has 14 residues. With 5 bases removed from V and 13 bases from J, the gap between germline ends came to 20 bases. Here the CDR3 reads CASSLTGALFGLFF. CDR3 bases: TGTGCCAGCAGTCTGACCGGGGCCCTTTTTGGACTGTTTTTT.

The gene calls are TRBV7-2 and TRBJ2-1; 11 bases fit TRBD2. Germline CDR1 and CDR2: SGHTA and FQGNSA. The length of the CDR3 is 14 residues. Losses at the gene ends were 5 bases for V and 13 bases for J; bases not matched to a gene: 10. CDR3 DNA sequence: TGTGCCAGCAGCGCGAGCATAGCGGGGGGGTCCCAGTTCTTC. This encodes CASSASIAGGSQFF.

This chain links TRBV10-3 with TRBJ1-1; D unresolved. V was trimmed by 2 bases and J by 3 bases, leaving 4 bases between them. The CDR3 runs to 12 residues. Germline V gives CDR1 ENHRY, CDR2 SYGVKD. This chain's CDR3 is CAISEGYTEAFF. CDR3 nucleotides: TGTGCCATCAGTGAGGGTTACACTGAAGCTTTCTTT.

This clonotype was detected a few times. The chain employs TRBV5-1 and TRBJ1-1; D might be TRBD1 (6 bases). Germline CDR1 reads SGHRS; CDR2 reads YFSETQ. V was trimmed by 0 bases and J by 11 bases, leaving 11 bases between them. This CDR3 region has 12 residues. The CDR3 sequence is CASSLAGERAFF. DNA of the CDR3: TGCGCCAGCAGCTTGGCAGGGGAAAGGGCTTTCTTT.

The chain has TRBV5-5 and TRBJ2-5; 9 positions match TRBD2. Germline lookup yields CDR1 SGHKS and CDR2 YYEKEE (reference sequence). This CDR3 is 15 amino acids long. V was pared by 4 bases and J by 4 bases, with 8 bases of the junction left unmatched. The CDR3 sequence is CASSAGLARGETQYF. In DNA, the CDR3 is TGTGCCAGCAGCGCCGGACTAGCGAGGGGAGAGACCCAGTACTTC.

On this clonotype: Germline and junction disagree at one end, which may indicate a read error. CDR3 loop: CSSSLREPDYLQETQYF. The CDR3 DNA reads TGTTCCAGCAGCCTCAGGGAACCCGATTATTTACAAGAGACCCAGTACTTC. This rearrangement joins TRBV7-9 to TRBJ2-5; TRBD1 is a possible D gene (5 bases). The CDR3 covers 17 residues. CDR1 is SEHNR and CDR2 is FQNEAQ in the germline V gene (reference sequence).

The chain couples TRBV5-1 to TRBJ2-7; no definite D call. The CDR3 has 13 amino acids. Trimming pared 5 bases from V and 4 bases from J, leaving 13 bases between. Germline CDR1 and CDR2: SGHRS and YFSETQ. The CDR3 DNA is TGCGCCAGCAGAATGGACCAAGCTTACGAGCAGTACTTC. This encodes CASRMDQAYEQYF.

Details on this clonotype: This likely comes from a read error, as the CDR3 has no conserved phenylalanine or tryptophan at its end. J is TRBJ2-3 and V is TRBV24-1, with no clear D. Germline V gene data show CDR1 as KGHDR and CDR2 as SFDVKD. The CDR3 length is 17 residues. Trimming removed 4 bases at V and 2 bases at J, with 18 bases between. The CDR3 reads CATSDSRRAENTDTQYL. The CDR3 coding sequence is TGTGCCACCAGTGACTCCCGGCGTGCGGAAAACACAGATACGCAGTATTTG.

This clonotype was detected a few times. A much larger clone sits a single nucleotide away, making a read error possible. The V gene is TRBV5-1, the J gene TRBJ1-1; D remains unclear. The CDR3 runs 8 residues. Germline CDR1 reads SGHRS; CDR2 reads YFSETQ. V was cut by 10 bases and J by 9 bases, with 7 bases left in between. The DNA of the CDR3 is TGCGCCGGGAGAAAAGCTTTCTTT. This encodes CAGRKAFF.

This chain connects TRBV10-2 to TRBJ1-1; 7 nucleotides align to TRBD1. Losses at the gene ends were 6 bases for V and 5 bases for J; bases not matched to a gene: 6. This CDR3 spans 13 amino acids. Germline V lookup: CDR1 WSHSY, CDR2 SAAADI. The CDR3 here is CASRPQGWTEAFF. In DNA form, the CDR3 reads TGCGCCAGCAGACCACAGGGGTGGACTGAAGCTTTCTTT.

This clonotype was recorded a few times. The chain is built from TRBV5-1 and TRBJ2-1, with a possible D match to TRBD2 (6 bases). Trimming pared 1 base from V and 1 base from J, leaving 24 bases between. The CDR3 contains 20 residues. Per the germline V gene, CDR1 is SGHRS and CDR2 is YFSETQ. Written as DNA, the CDR3 is TGCGCCAGCAGCTTGCTTCCTCGCGGGGCTCTATTTCTTTCCTACAATGAGCAGTTCTTC. Its protein product is CASSLLPRGALFLSYNEQFF.

Only a few counts were recorded for this clonotype. The chain employs TRBV20-1 and TRBJ1-5, with D maybe TRBD1 (5 bases). Germline V gene sequence: CDR1 DFQATT, CDR2 SNEGSKA (reference sequence). There are 14 residues in the CDR3. V lost 6 bases and J lost 0, with 12 bases in between. The CDR3 reads CSAGTVYSNQPQHF. CDR3 bases: TGCAGTGCGGGGACCGTCTATAGCAATCAGCCCCAGCATTTT.

This clonotype appeared many times. This chain links TRBV28 with TRBJ2-1; 14 bases line up with TRBD2. V was pared by 8 bases and J by 5 bases, with 5 bases of the junction left unmatched. The germline V gene encodes CDR1 MDHEN and CDR2 SYDVKM. This CDR3 is built from 15 residues. CDR3 residues: CASGTSGSLHNEQFF. The CDR3 coding sequence is TGTGCCAGCGGGACTAGCGGGAGTTTGCACAATGAGCAGTTCTTC.

Many counts were recorded for this clonotype. CDR3 amino acids: CASSLTGGTEQYF. The DNA for the CDR3 is TGTGCCAGCAGCCTCACAGGGGGCACCGAGCAGTACTTC. This chain connects TRBV27 to TRBJ2-7, with 9 bases identical to TRBD1. The V segment lost 6 bases and the J segment 6 bases; nucleotides outside the gene matches: 6. The V gene's germline CDR1 is MNHEY and CDR2 SMNVEV (reference sequence). The CDR3 has 13 residues.